One and the same sample provided the 26 T cell receptor beta chains below, sequenced in a study of graft-versus-host responses after intestinal transplantation. The table came from immunoSEQ multiplex PCR; TCRdb's copy has only in-frame clones and leaves some out. The sample has about 100,000 clones; approximately 84% are singletons. Their recognized antigens are unknown. The specimen was unstimulated CD4+ T cells sorted from spleen or lymph node cells, collected before transplant. The source of these receptors is a human donor who was the organ donor for an intestinal transplant.

The V call is TRBV6-1, the J call TRBJ2-7, with 9 bases identical to TRBD1. CDR1 and CDR2 (germline): MNHNS, SASEGT. The CDR3 contains 15 residues. J gave up 0 bases and V 6 bases, and 6 bases lay outside the gene matches. The CDR3 sequence is CASRRPGQGSYEQYF. CDR3 coding DNA: TGTGCCAGCAGAAGACCGGGACAGGGCTCCTACGAGCAGTACTTC.

This clone has more than one count but fewer than ten. The genes are TRBV10-2 and TRBJ1-2; D remains unclear. The CDR3 sequence is 13 residues long. The V and J ends lost 3 bases and 3 bases respectively, with 8 bases between them. Germline lookup yields CDR1 WSHSY and CDR2 SAAADI. CDR3 amino acids: CASSDSRDYGYTF. The CDR3 nucleotides read TGCGCCAGCAGTGATAGTAGGGACTATGGCTACACCTTC.

In this sample, this clone turned up a few times. The gene calls are TRBV7-3 and TRBJ2-3; 7 bases are a match to TRBD2. Germline assignment: CDR1 SGHTA and CDR2 FQGTGA. The CDR3 covers 15 residues. V gave up 5 bases and J gave up 1 base; unmatched junction bases: 6. CDR3 coding DNA: TGTGCCAGCAGCATCGGACTAGATGGCACAGATACGCAGTATTTT. Protein product: CASSIGLDGTDTQYF.

This clone was found once. The V call is TRBV6-1, the J call TRBJ1-6, with a weak D call TRBD1 (5 bases). The V end lost 5 bases, the J end lost 10 bases, and 12 bases lay between the germline ends. The CDR3 extends over 13 amino acids. Germline CDR1 and CDR2: MNHNS and SASEGT. The CDR3 nucleotides read TGTGCCAGCAGTCCCGGAGGGGTATCACCCCTCCACTTT. Protein sequence: CASSPGGVSPLHF.

The rearrangement uses TRBV11-2 and TRBJ1-2; 8 bases are a match to TRBD1. The germline V gene has CDR1 SGHAT and CDR2 FQNNGV. CDR3 length equals 14 residues. The V segment lost 2 bases and the J segment 8 bases; nucleotides outside the gene matches: 7. CDR3 bases: TGTGCCAGCAGCTTATCCCGGACAGGGTCCGGCTACACCTTC. It codes for CASSLSRTGSGYTF. The full variable domain, its missing parts supplied by reference TRBV11-2 and TRBJ1-2, is EAGVAQSPRYKIIEKRQSVAFWCNPISGHATLYWYQQILGQGPKLLIQFQNNGVVDDSQLPKDRFSAERLKGVDSTLKIQPAKLEDSAVYLCASSLSRTGSGYTFGSGTRLTVV.

The CDR3 region is CASSLGVTGNQPQHF. The CDR3 DNA reads as TGTGCCAGCAGCTTAGGGGTGACAGGCAATCAGCCCCAGCATTTT. The chain joins TRBV13 to TRBJ1-5, with TRBD1 as a possible D gene (5 bases). Trimming pared 0 bases from V and 2 bases from J, leaving 8 bases between. This CDR3 region has 15 residues. Germline CDR1 reads PRHDT; CDR2 reads FYEKMQ (reference sequence). Full variable domain (rest looked up from reference TRBV13 and TRBJ1-5): AAGVIQSPRHLIKEKRETATLKCYPIPRHDTVYWYQQGPGQDPQFLISFYEKMQSDKGSIPDRFSAQQFSDYHSELNMSSLELGDSALYFCASSLGVTGNQPQHFGDGTRLSIL.

The chain couples TRBV7-3 to TRBJ2-5; D unresolved. Germline V gene sequence: CDR1 SGHTA, CDR2 FQGTGA. The CDR3 contains 13 residues. V lost 5 bases, J lost 2 bases, and 9 bases lay in between. The CDR3 here is CASSRDNQETQYF. In DNA form, the CDR3 reads TGTGCCAGCAGCCGTGACAATCAAGAGACCCAGTACTTC.

The chain carries TRBV7-2 and TRBJ2-2; D may be TRBD2 (5 bases). The germline CDR1 and CDR2 sequences are SGHTA and FQGNSA. The CDR3 totals 15 residues. The V end was cut by 3 bases, the J end by 4 bases, with 12 bases between. CDR3 coding DNA: TGTGCCAGCAGCTTCCAGAGCGGTGGCACCGGGGAGCTGTTTTTT. As protein: CASSFQSGGTGELFF.

This chain uses TRBV6-1 with TRBJ1-5, with unresolved D. CDR1 is MNHNS, CDR2 SASEGT, per germline. V was clipped by 1 base and J by 2 bases, with 9 bases between them. The CDR3 covers 15 residues. The CDR3 nucleotides read TGTGCCAGCAGTGAAGGGCAGGAGCGCAATCAGCCCCAGCATTTT. Encoded protein: CASSEGQERNQPQHF.

This chain joins TRBV18 and TRBJ2-6; 8 bases map to TRBD2. CDR3 length equals 17 residues. With V trimmed by 6 bases and J by 0 bases, 7 bases remained unmatched. Per germline, CDR1 KGHSH and CDR2 LQKENI. The CDR3 sequence is CASSPGGATSGANVLTF. The CDR3 DNA follows: TGTGCCAGCTCCCCGGGGGGGGCCACCTCTGGGGCCAACGTCCTGACTTTC.

The rearrangement uses TRBV5-6 and TRBJ2-5; TRBD2 might be the D (5 bases). The end of the DNA fits TRBJ2-7 better, so the J call may be wrong. The CDR3 is 15 residues long. Germline V gene data show CDR1 as SGHDT and CDR2 as YYEEEE. The CDR3: CASSPLEAYSYEQYF. DNA of the CDR3: TGTGCCAGCAGCCCCCTGGAGGCGTACTCCTACGAGCAGTACTTC.

The chain links TRBV11-2 to TRBJ1-1; TRBD1 aligns across 8 bases. V was pared by 3 bases and J by 4 bases, with 1 base of the junction left unmatched. The CDR3 loop spans 13 amino acids. Per germline, CDR1 SGHAT and CDR2 FQNNGV. The CDR3 DNA sequence: TGTGCCAGCAGCTTCACAGGGGGCACTGAAGCTTTCTTT. This sequence encodes CASSFTGGTEAFF.

CDR3 coding DNA: TGTGCCAGCAGTGGGGAAGGGAAACGTTCGGAGGGCTACACCTTC. Amino acid sequence: CASSGEGKRSEGYTF. The chain carries TRBV28 and TRBJ1-2; D gene ambiguous. Germline V gene sequence: CDR1 MDHEN, CDR2 SYDVKM. The CDR3 is 15 residues long. Trimming took off 5 bases at V and 8 bases at J, with 21 bases between the two ends.

J is TRBJ1-1 and V is TRBV5-4; 9 nucleotides align to TRBD1. Trimming cost V 4 bases and J 6 bases; bases outside gene matches: 10. In germline, CDR1 is SGHNT, CDR2 YYREEE (reference sequence). This CDR3 comprises 15 residues. Here the CDR3 DNA reads TGTGCCAGCAGCCATACAGGGGGCTTTCAGCCTGAAGCTTTCTTT. This codes for CASSHTGGFQPEAFF. Full variable domain (rest looked up from reference TRBV5-4 and TRBJ1-1): ETGVTQSPTHLIKTRGQQVTLRCSSQSGHNTVSWYQQALGQGPQFIFQYYREEENGRGNFPPRFSGLQFPNYSSELNVNALELDDSALYLCASSHTGGFQPEAFFGQGTRLTVV.

This chain connects TRBV19 to TRBJ2-7; D is unresolved. V was shortened by 2 bases and J by 0 bases, with 5 bases between the two germline ends. The germline CDR1 and CDR2 sequences are LNHDA and SQIVND (reference sequence). This CDR3 contains 13 residues. CDR3 protein: CASSIRISYEQYF. CDR3 sequence (DNA): TGTGCCAGTAGTATACGGATCTCCTACGAGCAGTACTTC.

The chain employs TRBV18 and TRBJ1-3; 7 nucleotides align to TRBD1. The CDR3 consists of 14 residues. V gave up 6 bases and J gave up 4 bases; unmatched junction bases: 6. The V gene's germline CDR1 is KGHSH and CDR2 LQKENI. DNA of the CDR3: TGTGCCAGCTCCGAGACAGGGCCCGGAAACACCATATATTTT. Its translation: CASSETGPGNTIYF. The whole variable domain, filled in from reference TRBV18 and TRBJ1-3, reads NAGVMQNPRHLVRRRGQEARLRCSPMKGHSHVYWYRQLPEEGLKFMVYLQKENIIDESGMPKERFSAEFPKEGPSILRIQQVVRGDSAAYFCASSETGPGNTIYFGEGSWLTVV.

The V gene is TRBV7-2, the J gene TRBJ1-3; D unclear. Trimming shortened V by 5 bases and J by 8 bases, and 13 bases separated the two germline ends. The CDR3 totals 13 residues. Germline CDR1 and CDR2: SGHTA and FQGNSA. CDR3 region: CASSAQPRHTIYF. CDR3 DNA: TGTGCCAGCAGCGCCCAACCAAGGCACACCATATATTTT.

This chain uses TRBV5-4 with TRBJ2-1; D is uncertain. The germline V gene encodes CDR1 SGHNT and CDR2 YYREEE (reference sequence). Trimming removed 5 bases from V and 1 base from J, with 16 bases in between. This CDR3 is 16 amino acids long. CDR3 DNA sequence: TGTGCCAGCAGTCCCGGGCCTCTAGAATCCTACAATGAGCAGTTCTTC. Its translation is CASSPGPLESYNEQFF.

V gene TRBV10-3 combines with J gene TRBJ1-5; tentative D call: TRBD1 (6 bases). The V end lost 0 bases, the J end lost 2 bases, and 20 bases lay between the germline ends. This CDR3 has 19 residues. Germline CDR1 is ENHRY and CDR2 is SYGVKD. CDR3 in DNA: TGTGCCATCAGTGAGTCTAATTTAGTGCAGGGGTCTGGCAATCAGCCCCAGCATTTT. Protein: CAISESNLVQGSGNQPQHF.

This chain connects TRBV10-3 to TRBJ2-1; maybe TRBD2 (5 bases). The V end lost 5 bases, the J end lost 2 bases, and 10 bases lay between the germline ends. The CDR3 consists of 14 residues. Germline CDR1 ENHRY, CDR2 SYGVKD. CDR3 sequence (DNA): TGTGCCATCAGTATAAGCGGCACCTACAATGAGCAGTTCTTC. Encoded protein: CAISISGTYNEQFF.

J is TRBJ1-2 and V is TRBV28; D ambiguous. The ends were cut back, 2 bases at V and 0 bases at J, with 4 bases in the middle. The germline gives CDR1 MDHEN, CDR2 SYDVKM. This CDR3 comprises 13 residues. The CDR3, as DNA: TGTGCCAGCAGTTTAACAGCTAACTATGGCTACACCTTC. Translating it yields CASSLTANYGYTF.

The gene calls are TRBV27 and TRBJ2-7; a weak D match, TRBD2 (5 bases). CDR3 length: 13 amino acids. V was shortened by 5 bases and J by 1 base, with 9 bases between the two germline ends. CDR1 and CDR2 (germline): MNHEY, SMNVEV (reference sequence). The CDR3 is CASSHRGSYEQYF. CDR3 DNA: TGTGCCAGCAGTCATAGAGGGTCCTACGAGCAGTACTTC.

V and J are TRBV7-9 and TRBJ2-7, with unresolved D. Trimming pared 3 bases from V and 6 bases from J, leaving 18 bases between. Germline CDR1 is SEHNR and CDR2 is FQNEAQ (reference sequence). The CDR3 contains 15 residues. This CDR3 reads CASSFDLAPGGEQYF. In nucleotides, the CDR3 is TGTGCCAGCAGCTTTGATTTAGCTCCGGGCGGCGAGCAGTACTTC.

The chain combines TRBV5-6 with TRBJ2-5; TRBD2 aligns across 8 bases. Trimming removed 0 bases from V and 4 bases from J; junction bases left unmatched: 5. Per germline, CDR1 SGHDT and CDR2 YYEEEE. The CDR3 has 15 residues. CDR3 DNA: TGTGCCAGCAGCTTGGCCCGGGGGGGTTTAGAGACCCAGTACTTC. As protein: CASSLARGGLETQYF.

This clone has just a few counts. The CDR3 here is CASTPVGTNTEAFF. For the CDR3, the DNA is TGTGCCAGTACCCCAGTGGGAACGAACACTGAAGCTTTCTTT. This chain joins TRBV19 and TRBJ1-1; D remains unclear. Deletions cut 7 bases from V and 1 base from J, with 13 bases between. CDR1 and CDR2 from the germline V gene are LNHDA and SQIVND (reference sequence). The CDR3 has 14 amino acids.

This sequence joins TRBV7-8 and TRBJ1-5; possibly TRBD1 for D (6 bases). CDR3 length equals 15 residues. From germline, CDR1 is SGHVS and CDR2 FQNEAQ. V gave up 5 bases and J gave up 2 bases, with 13 bases separating them. The CDR3 bases are TGTGCCAGCAGCCCGACCCGACAGGGCAATCAGCCCCAGCATTTT. It encodes CASSPTRQGNQPQHF. Full variable domain (missing parts from reference TRBV7-8 and TRBJ1-5): GAGVSQSPRYKVAKRGQDVALRCDPISGHVSLFWYQQALGQGPEFLTYFQNEAQLDKSGLPSDRFFAERPEGSVSTLKIQRTQQEDSAVYLCASSPTRQGNQPQHFGDGTRLSIL.